The next 10 T cell receptor beta chains were all read from a single sample in a study of tissue T cells after allogeneic stem cell transplantation. Time point noted: mouse harvest day 14 after allogeneic transplant. The graft held 10^6 splenic CD5+ T cells and 10^7 T-cell-depleted bone marrow cells. Profiled with immunoSEQ multiplex PCR; TCRdb holds only in-frame clones, not every one. The table records roughly 8,600 clones, around 33% of them present only once. Sequenced input: skin. The receptors derive from a female BALB/c mouse given C57BL/6 T cells with graft-versus-host disease after an allogeneic hematopoietic cell transplant.

This clone is labeled as medium-sized. Mouse names are used for the genes. The DNA ends 1 residue before the CDR3 does, and the rest of the CDR3 is filled in from the germline J gene. The chain is built from TRBV26 and TRBJ2-1, with TRBD1 matching 8 bases. CDR1 KGHPV and CDR2 FQNQEV come from the germline V gene (reference sequence). CDR3 length equals 14 residues. Trimming cost V 4 bases and J 7 bases; bases outside gene matches: 6. CDR3: CASSPGQERAEQFF. The CDR3 DNA, read in part, is TGTGCCAGCAGTCCGGGACAGGAGAGAGCTGAGCAGTTC.

Points on this clone: Gene names and germline refer to mouse. The CDR3 reads CASSLWTYSAETLYF. The CDR3 bases that were read are TGTGCCAGCTCTCTCTGGACTTATAGTGCAGAAACGCTGTAT. The chain employs TRBV12-2 and TRBJ2-3; D possibly corresponds to TRBD2 (5 bases). The read comes to an end 1 residue before the CDR3 does, leaving the germline J gene to fill in the end. The CDR3 runs 15 residues. CDR1 is SGHLS and CDR2 is HYDKME in the germline V gene. V lost 0 bases and J lost 0, with 9 bases in between.

Only a few counts were recorded for this clone. Germline and genes here are mouse. The CDR3 goes on 1 residue after the read ends, and that part is filled in from the germline J gene. Other nucleotide sequences from this sample produce the same CDR3. The chain joins TRBV26 to TRBJ2-4; D gene ambiguous. V lost 0 bases and J lost 0, with 4 bases in between. CDR1 is KGHPV and CDR2 is FQNQEV in the germline V gene (reference sequence). This CDR3 comprises 14 residues. CDR3 bases read: TGTGCCAGCAGTCTGTCTGGAAGTCAAAACACCTTGTAC. It codes for CASSLSGSQNTLY. The full CDR3 protein reads CASSLSGSQNTLYF.

Notes on this clone: Genes and germline are mouse. The sequence runs out 1 residue before the end of the CDR3; the remainder is reconstructed from the germline J gene. The V gene is TRBV17, the J gene TRBJ1-1; D call uncertain. Germline CDR1 reads MNHDT; CDR2 reads YYDKIL. The CDR3 is 14 amino acids. With 3 bases removed from V and 0 bases from J, the gap between germline ends came to 8 bases. The covered CDR3 bases are TGTGCTAGCAGTAGGGCCAGAGCAAACACAGAAGTCTTC. Translating it yields CASSRARANTEVF. The entire CDR3 reads CASSRARANTEVFF. Based on the CDR3 plus reference TRBV17 and TRBJ1-1, the full variable domain is DTTVKQNPRYKLARVGKPVNLICSQTMNHDTMYWYQKKPNQAPKLLLFYYDKILNREADTFEKFQSSRPNNSFCSLYIGSAGLEYSAMYLCASSRARANTEVFFGKGTRLTVV.

Regarding this clone: The gene names here belong to mouse. The read finishes 1 residue shy of the CDR3 end, and the germline J gene is used to complete it. The V gene is TRBV12-1, the J gene TRBJ2-3; the D gene could be TRBD1 or TRBD2 (5 bases each). CDR3 length: 15 amino acids. Trimming cost V 0 bases and J 1 base, with 10 bases left between them. Germline V gene lookup returns CDR1 SGHSN and CDR2 HYEKVE. CDR3 sequence: CASSLEGRGAETLYF. CDR3 DNA, as far as it was read: TGTGCCAGCTCTCTCGAGGGGCGGGGTGCAGAAACGCTGTAT.

Remarks on this clone: Gene names are mouse gene names. Coverage ceases 1 residue before the CDR3 finishes, and the germline J gene fills in the end. This chain joins TRBV26 and TRBJ1-3, with a tentative D call TRBD1 (5 bases). From germline, CDR1 is KGHPV and CDR2 FQNQEV (reference sequence). Trimming left V 2 bases short and J 0 bases short, with 8 bases between. CDR3 length equals 15 residues. The CDR3 protein is CASSLGGNSGNTLYF. The sequenced CDR3 bases are TGTGCCAGCAGTCTGGGGGGGAATTCTGGAAATACGCTCTAT.

This clone is medium-sized by share. All gene names here are mouse names. The CDR3 DNA, read in part, is TGTGCCAGCAGCCTCCAGGGGGCGAACACAGAAGTCTTC. Translation gives CASSLQGANTEVF. The full CDR3 protein reads CASSLQGANTEVFF. V is TRBV15 and J is TRBJ1-1; 8 bases align to TRBD1. The read ends 1 residue shy of where the CDR3 ends; the end is completed using the germline J gene. The ends lost 6 bases at V and 1 base at J; junction bases unmatched: 4. CDR3 length: 14 amino acids. Germline lookup yields CDR1 SGHND and CDR2 FRSKSL.

By share of the sample, this clone is large. Genes here carry mouse names. The read ends 1 residue shy of where the CDR3 ends; the end is completed using the germline J gene. This chain connects TRBV26 to TRBJ1-3; 7 bases match TRBD1. Looked up from germline, CDR1 is KGHPV and CDR2 is FQNQEV (reference sequence). V lost 5 bases, J lost 0 bases, and 1 base stayed unmatched. The CDR3 runs to 14 residues. CDR3 sequence: CASSWDSSGNTLYF. CDR3 DNA (partial): TGTGCCAGCAGTTGGGACAGTTCTGGAAATACGCTCTAT.

This clone was counted between two and nine times. Gene names are the mouse ones. Read data end 1 residue before the CDR3 end; the end is taken from the germline J gene. The chain employs TRBV26 and TRBJ2-5; a possible D gene is TRBD1 (6 bases). The CDR3 covers 13 residues. Trimming took 6 bases from V and 1 from J, leaving 8 bases between them. Germline V gives CDR1 KGHPV, CDR2 FQNQEV (reference sequence). The CDR3 loop is CASSRQDQDTQYF. The DNA read from the CDR3 is TGTGCCAGCAGCCGACAGGACCAAGACACCCAGTAC.

This clone qualifies as medium-sized (0.01 to 0.1%). Germline and genes: mouse. The CDR3 spells CASSQGGDSYEQYF. The CDR3 bases that were read are TGTGCCAGCAGCCAAGGGGGGGACTCCTATGAACAGTAC. This rearrangement joins TRBV5 to TRBJ2-7; TRBD2 is a possible D gene (6 bases). The read stops 1 residue short of the end of the CDR3; the missing end is completed from the germline J gene. V was trimmed by 1 base and J by 0 bases, leaving 7 bases between them. Germline V CDR1 and CDR2: LGHNA, YNLKQL (reference sequence). The CDR3 extends over 14 amino acids.